The T cell receptor beta chain under discussion was sequenced for a study of blood T cell repertoires in COVID-19. Assay used: immunoSEQ multiplex PCR; TCRdb lists only in-frame clones, some missing. The sample consists of about 290,000 clones, just under 90% of them appearing once. From germline, CDR1 is SGHDN and CDR2 FVKESK. Trimming shortened V by 3 bases and J by 5 bases, and 21 bases separated the two germline ends. The CDR3 is 17 residues long. V and J are TRBV14 and TRBJ2-3; D remains unclear. The TCR was taken from a woman aged 25-40 years with COVID-19, enrolled during active disease. Sequenced sample: peripheral blood. CDR3 sequence reads: CASSQAWRGVLRDTQYF. CDR3 nucleotides: TGTGCCAGCAGCCAGGCTTGGCGCGGAGTGTTGCGAGATACGCAGTATTTT.